This TCR beta chain was obtained from a study of blood T cell repertoires in COVID-19. Study background: Both acute and convalescent COVID-19 samples were obtained from the United States, Italy and Spain. Nucleic acid was either cDNA or gDNA, and it came from T cells, B-cell-depleted T cells, or PBMCs.

Per the original data handling: Reference gene primer amplification in the assay estimated nucleated cell counts. Clones were read by immunoSEQ multiplex PCR, and TCRdb kept only the in-frame ones, dropping some. The V and J calls and the clone size are those of that table, but D and trimming were determined from the DNA. The sample lists around 150,000 clones; roughly four fifths were seen once. This CDR3 spans 16 amino acids. V lost 0 bases to trimming and J lost 1 base; unmatched junction nucleotides: 3. CDR1 and CDR2 (germline): LGHNA, YNFKEQ. This clone was seen only a few times. Everyone who took part was roughly 18 to 89 years old, and they came from about 25 US areas.

This TCR was recovered from a man aged 45-65 years who had recovered from COVID-19. J is TRBJ2-3 and V is TRBV4-2; TRBD2 matches at 8 bases. Sequenced: PBMCs or T cells enriched from blood (not recorded which). CDR3 protein: CASSQELRGGTDTQYF. CDR3 in DNA: TGTGCCAGCAGCCAAGAATTGCGGGGGGGCACAGATACGCAGTATTTT.